Each of the 3 T cell receptor beta chains below was sequenced from the same sample in a study of cytomegalovirus exposure and HLA in healthy donors. Researchers ran the PCR with 60 Vbeta and 13 Jbeta primers. The data were produced by immunoSEQ multiplex PCR, yet TCRdb's version contains in-frame clones alone and is incomplete. The sample totals tens of thousands of clones. Sequencing was performed on PBMCs. Receptors originate from a woman in her sixties or seventies in good health and CMV-seropositive.

The J gene is TRBJ1-2, the V gene TRBV4-2, with unresolved D. The CDR3 is made up of 13 amino acids. The V end lost 4 bases, the J end lost 4 bases, and 10 bases lay between the germline ends. CDR1 is LGHNA and CDR2 is YNFKEQ in the germline V gene. This chain's CDR3 is CASSPNPLYGYTF. CDR3 DNA: TGTGCCAGCAGCCCAAATCCACTCTATGGCTACACCTTC.

The gene calls are TRBV7-9 and TRBJ2-7; the D gene is possibly TRBD1 (5 bases). V was cut by 4 bases and J by 0 bases, with 10 bases left in between. Germline values: CDR1 SEHNR, CDR2 FQNEAQ (reference sequence). There are 14 residues in the CDR3. The CDR3 DNA sequence: TGTGCCAGCAGCTCGCGACAGCTCTCCTACGAGCAGTACTTC. Translated: CASSSRQLSYEQYF.

The V gene is TRBV6-5, the J gene TRBJ1-2; D possibly corresponds to TRBD1 (5 bases). CDR3 length equals 14 residues. Germline V gives CDR1 MNHEY, CDR2 SVGAGI. Trimming pared 2 bases from V and 4 bases from J, leaving 11 bases between. The CDR3 region is CASSYDRSGYGYTF. In nucleotides, the CDR3 is TGTGCCAGCAGTTACGACAGATCGGGCTATGGCTACACCTTC.